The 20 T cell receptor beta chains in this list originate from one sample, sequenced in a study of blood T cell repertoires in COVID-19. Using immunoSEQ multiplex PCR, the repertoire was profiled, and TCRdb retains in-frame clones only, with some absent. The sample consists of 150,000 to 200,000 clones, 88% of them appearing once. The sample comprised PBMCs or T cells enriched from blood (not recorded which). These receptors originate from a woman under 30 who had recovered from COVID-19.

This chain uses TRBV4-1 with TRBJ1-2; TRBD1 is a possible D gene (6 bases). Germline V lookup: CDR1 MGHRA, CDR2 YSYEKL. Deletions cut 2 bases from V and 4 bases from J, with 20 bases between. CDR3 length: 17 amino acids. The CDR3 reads CASSQKDSVRVSYGYTF. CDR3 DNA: TGCGCCAGCAGCCAAAAGGACAGCGTGAGGGTGAGCTATGGCTACACCTTC.

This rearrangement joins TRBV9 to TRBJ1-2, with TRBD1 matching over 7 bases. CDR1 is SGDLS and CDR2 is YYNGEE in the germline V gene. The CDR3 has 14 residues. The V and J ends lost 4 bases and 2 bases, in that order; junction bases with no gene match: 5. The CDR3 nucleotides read TGTGCCAGCAGCTTCCTGACAGGGAACTATGGCTACACCTTC. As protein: CASSFLTGNYGYTF.

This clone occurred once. CDR3 region: CASSVTLAAYNEQFF. In nucleotides, the CDR3 is TGTGCCAGCAGCGTCACACTAGCGGCCTACAATGAGCAGTTCTTC. This chain uses TRBV9 with TRBJ2-1, with 8 bases lining up with TRBD2. The CDR3 extends over 15 amino acids. CDR1 SGDLS and CDR2 YYNGEE come from the germline V gene. J lost 2 bases, V lost 2 bases, and 3 bases had no gene match.

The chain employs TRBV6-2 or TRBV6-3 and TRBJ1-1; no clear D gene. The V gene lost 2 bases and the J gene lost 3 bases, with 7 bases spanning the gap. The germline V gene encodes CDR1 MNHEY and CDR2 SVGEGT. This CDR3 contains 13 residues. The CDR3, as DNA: TGTGCCAGCAGTTACCAGGCCTACACTGAAGCTTTCTTT. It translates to CASSYQAYTEAFF.

CDR3: CASSTRGNTEAFF. The CDR3 DNA reads as TGTGCCAGTAGTACTCGGGGGAACACTGAAGCTTTCTTT. V gene TRBV19 combines with J gene TRBJ1-1; D remains ambiguous. V lost 4 bases, J lost 1 base, and 7 bases lay in between. The CDR3 contains 13 residues. Germline CDR1 reads LNHDA; CDR2 reads SQIVND (reference sequence).

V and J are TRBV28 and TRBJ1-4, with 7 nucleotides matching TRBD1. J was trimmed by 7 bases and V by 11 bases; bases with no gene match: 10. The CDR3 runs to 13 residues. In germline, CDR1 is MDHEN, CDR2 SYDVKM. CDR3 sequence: CAGTRGFGEKLFF. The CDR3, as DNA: TGTGCCGGAACCAGGGGGTTTGGTGAAAAACTGTTTTTT.

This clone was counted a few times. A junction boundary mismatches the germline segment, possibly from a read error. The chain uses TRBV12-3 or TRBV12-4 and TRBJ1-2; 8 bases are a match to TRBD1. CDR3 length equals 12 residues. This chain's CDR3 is CASSFLRGTGSF. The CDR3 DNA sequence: TGTGCCAGCAGCTTTTTGCGGGGGACAGGTTCCTTC.

The CDR3 protein is CASSPSDRLSTDTQYF. The CDR3 nucleotides are TGTGCCAGCTCACCGTCGGACAGATTAAGCACAGATACGCAGTATTTT. The rearrangement joins TRBV18 to TRBJ2-3; TRBD1 is a possible D gene (6 bases). This CDR3 has 16 amino acids. Between the trimmed V and J ends, which lost 3 bases and 0 bases, there was a span of 13 bases. Per germline, CDR1 KGHSH and CDR2 LQKENI. Variable domain in full (rest from reference TRBV18 and TRBJ2-3): NAGVMQNPRHLVRRRGQEARLRCSPMKGHSHVYWYRQLPEEGLKFMVYLQKENIIDESGMPKERFSAEFPKEGPSILRIQQVVRGDSAAYFCASSPSDRLSTDTQYFGPGTRLTVL.

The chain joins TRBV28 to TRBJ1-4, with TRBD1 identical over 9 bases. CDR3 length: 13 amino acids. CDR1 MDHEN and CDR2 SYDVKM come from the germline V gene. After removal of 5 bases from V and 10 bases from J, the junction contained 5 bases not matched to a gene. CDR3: CASSAATGGKLFF. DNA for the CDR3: TGTGCCAGCAGTGCGGCGACAGGGGGAAAACTGTTTTTT.

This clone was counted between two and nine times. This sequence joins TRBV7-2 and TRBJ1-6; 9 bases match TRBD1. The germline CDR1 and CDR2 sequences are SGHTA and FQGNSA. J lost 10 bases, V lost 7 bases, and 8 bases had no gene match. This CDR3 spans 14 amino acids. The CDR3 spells CASNPRQGESPLHF. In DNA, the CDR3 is TGTGCCAGCAACCCAAGACAGGGGGAATCACCCCTCCACTTT. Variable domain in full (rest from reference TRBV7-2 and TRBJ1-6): GAGVSQSPSNKVTEKGKDVELRCDPISGHTALYWYRQSLGQGLEFLIYFQGNSAPDKSGLPSDRFSAERTGGSVSTLTIQRTQQEDSAVYLCASNPRQGESPLHFGNGTRLTVT.

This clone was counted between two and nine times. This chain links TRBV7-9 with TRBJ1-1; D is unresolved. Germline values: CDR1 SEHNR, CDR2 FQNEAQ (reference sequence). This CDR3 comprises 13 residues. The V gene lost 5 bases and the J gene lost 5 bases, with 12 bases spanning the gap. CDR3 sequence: CASSMEVRTEAFF. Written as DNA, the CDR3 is TGTGCCAGCAGCATGGAGGTGAGAACTGAAGCTTTCTTT. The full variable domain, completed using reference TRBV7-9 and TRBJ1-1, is DTGVSQNPRHKITKRGQNVTFRCDPISEHNRLYWYRQTLGQGPEFLTYFQNEAQLEKSRLLSDRFSAERPKGSFSTLEIQRTEQGDSAMYLCASSMEVRTEAFFGQGTRLTVV.

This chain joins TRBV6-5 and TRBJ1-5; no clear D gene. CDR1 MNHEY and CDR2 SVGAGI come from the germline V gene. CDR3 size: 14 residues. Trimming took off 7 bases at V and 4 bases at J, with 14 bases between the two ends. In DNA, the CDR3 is TGTGCCAGCACCCGACAAGGAGGGAATCAGCCCCAGCATTTT. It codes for CASTRQGGNQPQHF.

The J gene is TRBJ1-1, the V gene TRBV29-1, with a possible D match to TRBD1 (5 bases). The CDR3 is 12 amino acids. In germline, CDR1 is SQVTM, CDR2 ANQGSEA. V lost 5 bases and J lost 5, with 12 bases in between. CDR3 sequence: CSVSAGRTEAFF. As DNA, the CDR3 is TGCAGCGTTTCTGCAGGGAGGACTGAAGCTTTCTTT.

The CDR3 nucleotides are TGTGCCAGCAATGGACTAGCGGGACCCACAGATACGCAGTATTTT. Protein: CASNGLAGPTDTQYF. This chain uses TRBV2 with TRBJ2-3, with 12 bases that match TRBD2. V gave up 7 bases and J gave up 2 bases; unmatched junction bases: 4. The V gene's germline CDR1 is SNHLY and CDR2 FYNNEI. There are 15 residues in the CDR3.

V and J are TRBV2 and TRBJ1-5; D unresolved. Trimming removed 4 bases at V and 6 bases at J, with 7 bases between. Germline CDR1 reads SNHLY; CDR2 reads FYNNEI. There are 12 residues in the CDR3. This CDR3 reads CASSGGAQPQHF. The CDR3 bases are TGTGCCAGCAGTGGCGGCGCTCAGCCCCAGCATTTT.

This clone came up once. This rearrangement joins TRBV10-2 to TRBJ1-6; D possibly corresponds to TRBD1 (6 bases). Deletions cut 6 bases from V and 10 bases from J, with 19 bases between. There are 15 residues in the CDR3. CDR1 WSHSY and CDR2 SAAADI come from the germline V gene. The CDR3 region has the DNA TGCGCCAGCAGAACAACTACAGGGTCACTCTCACCCCTCCACTTT. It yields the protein CASRTTTGSLSPLHF.

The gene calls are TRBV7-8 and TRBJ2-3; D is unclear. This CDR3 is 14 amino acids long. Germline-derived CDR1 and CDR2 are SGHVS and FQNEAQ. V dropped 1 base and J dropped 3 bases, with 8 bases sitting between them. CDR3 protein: CASSLVAVTDTQYF. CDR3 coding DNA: TGTGCCAGCAGCTTAGTGGCTGTTACAGATACGCAGTATTTT. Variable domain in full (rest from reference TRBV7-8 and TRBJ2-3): GAGVSQSPRYKVAKRGQDVALRCDPISGHVSLFWYQQALGQGPEFLTYFQNEAQLDKSGLPSDRFFAERPEGSVSTLKIQRTQQEDSAVYLCASSLVAVTDTQYFGPGTRLTVL.

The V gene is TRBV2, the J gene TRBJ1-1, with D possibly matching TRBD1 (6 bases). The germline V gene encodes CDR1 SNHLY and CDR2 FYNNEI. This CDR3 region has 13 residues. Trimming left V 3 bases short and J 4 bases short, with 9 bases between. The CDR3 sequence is CASSDRGVTEAFF. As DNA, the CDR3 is TGTGCCAGCAGTGACAGGGGAGTCACTGAAGCTTTCTTT.

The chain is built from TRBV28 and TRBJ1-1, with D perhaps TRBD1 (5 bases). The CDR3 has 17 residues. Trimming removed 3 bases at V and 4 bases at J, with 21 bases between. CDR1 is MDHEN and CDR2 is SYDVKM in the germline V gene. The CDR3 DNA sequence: TGTGCCAGCAGTTTCTTTTTTTCGGGCGCGGGGGTCACTGAAGCTTTCTTT. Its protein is CASSFFFSGAGVTEAFF.

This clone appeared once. The CDR3 region is CASSFGLATDTQYF. CDR3 nucleotide sequence: TGTGCCAGCAGTTTTGGACTAGCTACAGATACGCAGTATTTT. V gene TRBV27 combines with J gene TRBJ2-3; 8 bases are shared with TRBD2. CDR1 is MNHEY and CDR2 is SMNVEV in the germline V gene (reference sequence). With V trimmed by 3 bases and J by 3 bases, 2 bases remained unmatched. The CDR3 sequence is 14 residues long.